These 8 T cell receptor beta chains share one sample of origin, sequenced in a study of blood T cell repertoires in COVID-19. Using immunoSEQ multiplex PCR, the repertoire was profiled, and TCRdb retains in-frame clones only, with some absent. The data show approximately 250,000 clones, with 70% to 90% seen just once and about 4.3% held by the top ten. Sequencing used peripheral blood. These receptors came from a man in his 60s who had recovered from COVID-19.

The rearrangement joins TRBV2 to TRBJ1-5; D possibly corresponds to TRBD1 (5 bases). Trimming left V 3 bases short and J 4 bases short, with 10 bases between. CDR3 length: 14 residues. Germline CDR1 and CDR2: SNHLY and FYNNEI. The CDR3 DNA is TGTGCCAGCAGTGAGACACCAGGGAATCAGCCCCAGCATTTT. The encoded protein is CASSETPGNQPQHF. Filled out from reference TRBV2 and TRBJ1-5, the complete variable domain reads EPEVTQTPSHQVTQMGQEVILRCVPISNHLYFYWYRQILGQKVEFLVSFYNNEISEKSEIFDDQFSVERPDGSNFTLKIRSTKLEDSAMYFCASSETPGNQPQHFGDGTRLSIL.

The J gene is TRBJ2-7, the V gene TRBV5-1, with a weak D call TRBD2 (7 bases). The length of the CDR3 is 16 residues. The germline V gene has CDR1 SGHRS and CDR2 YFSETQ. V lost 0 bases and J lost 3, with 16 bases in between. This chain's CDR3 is CASSLEGGSKSYEQYF. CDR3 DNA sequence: TGCGCCAGCAGCTTGGAGGGGGGGAGCAAGAGCTACGAGCAGTACTTC.

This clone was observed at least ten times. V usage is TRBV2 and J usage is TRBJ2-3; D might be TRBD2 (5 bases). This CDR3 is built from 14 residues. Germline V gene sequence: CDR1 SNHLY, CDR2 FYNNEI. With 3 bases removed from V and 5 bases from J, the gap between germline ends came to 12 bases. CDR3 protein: CASSDGSGGDTQYF. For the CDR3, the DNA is TGTGCCAGCAGTGATGGCAGCGGAGGAGATACGCAGTATTTT.

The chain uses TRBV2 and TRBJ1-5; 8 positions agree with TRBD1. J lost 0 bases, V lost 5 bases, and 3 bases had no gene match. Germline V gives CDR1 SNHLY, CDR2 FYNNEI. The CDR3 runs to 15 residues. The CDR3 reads CASSKTGDSNQPQHF. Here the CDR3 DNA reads TGTGCCAGCAGTAAGACAGGGGATAGCAATCAGCCCCAGCATTTT.

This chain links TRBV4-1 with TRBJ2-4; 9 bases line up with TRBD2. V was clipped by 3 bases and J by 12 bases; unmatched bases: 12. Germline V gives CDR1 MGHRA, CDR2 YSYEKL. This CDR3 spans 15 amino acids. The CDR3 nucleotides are TGCGCCAGCAGCCAGGAACCGGGACTAGCCTCTAGTCAGTACTTC. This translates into CASSQEPGLASSQYF.

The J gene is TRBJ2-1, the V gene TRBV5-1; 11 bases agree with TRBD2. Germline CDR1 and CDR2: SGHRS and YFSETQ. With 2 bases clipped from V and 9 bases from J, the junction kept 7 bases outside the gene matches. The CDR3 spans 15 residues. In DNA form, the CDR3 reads TGCGCCAGCAGCTTTGGTAGCGGGAGGGCCGGTGAGCAGTTCTTC. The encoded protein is CASSFGSGRAGEQFF.

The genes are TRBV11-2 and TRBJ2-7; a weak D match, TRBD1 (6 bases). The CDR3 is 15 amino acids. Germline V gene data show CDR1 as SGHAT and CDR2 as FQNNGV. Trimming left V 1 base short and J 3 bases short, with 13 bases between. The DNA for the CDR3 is TGTGCCAGCAGCTTAGGTGAGAGGGGGAACTACGAGCAGTACTTC. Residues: CASSLGERGNYEQYF.

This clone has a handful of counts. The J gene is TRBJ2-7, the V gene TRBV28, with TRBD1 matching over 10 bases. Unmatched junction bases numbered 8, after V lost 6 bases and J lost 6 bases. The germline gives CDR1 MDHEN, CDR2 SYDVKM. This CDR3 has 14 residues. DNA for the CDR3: TGTGCCAGCAGGGACGGGACAGGGGTTTTCGAGCAGTACTTC. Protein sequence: CASRDGTGVFEQYF.